This T cell receptor beta chain came from a study of blood T cell repertoires in COVID-19. Germline assignment: CDR1 SQVTM and CDR2 ANQGSEA. The CDR3 loop spans 14 amino acids. V was shortened by 1 base and J by 5 bases, with 13 bases between the two germline ends. Sequencing used immunoSEQ multiplex PCR; TCRdb keeps in-frame clones, though not all of them. The sample includes 150,000 to 200,000 clones, about 92% of them seen just once. The chain carries TRBV29-1 and TRBJ2-3; a weak D match, TRBD1 (6 bases). This receptor was identified in a man between 60 and 75 years old with active or convalescent COVID-19. The source material was peripheral blood. The CDR3 spells CSVEGGQGLDTQYF. CDR3 sequence (DNA): TGCAGCGTTGAAGGGGGCCAGGGGTTAGATACGCAGTATTTT.